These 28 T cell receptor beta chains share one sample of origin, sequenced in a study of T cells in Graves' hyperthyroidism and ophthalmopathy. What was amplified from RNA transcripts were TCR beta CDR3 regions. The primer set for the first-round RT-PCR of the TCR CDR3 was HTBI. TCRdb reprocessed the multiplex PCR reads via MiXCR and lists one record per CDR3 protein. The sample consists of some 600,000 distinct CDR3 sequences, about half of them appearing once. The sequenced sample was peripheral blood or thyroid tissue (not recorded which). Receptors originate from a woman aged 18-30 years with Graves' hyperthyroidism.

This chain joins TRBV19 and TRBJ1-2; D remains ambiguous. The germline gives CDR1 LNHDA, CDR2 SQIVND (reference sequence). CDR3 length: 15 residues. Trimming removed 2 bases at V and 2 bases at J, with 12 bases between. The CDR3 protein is CASSISGSRNYGYTF. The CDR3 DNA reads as TGTGCCAGTAGTATATCAGGTTCACGGAACTATGGCTACACCTTC.

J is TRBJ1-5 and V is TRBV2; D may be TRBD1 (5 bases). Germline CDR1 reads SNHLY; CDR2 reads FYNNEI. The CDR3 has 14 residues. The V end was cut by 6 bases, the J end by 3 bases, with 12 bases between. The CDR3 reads CASRKTGPNQPQHF. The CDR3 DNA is TGTGCCAGCAGGAAAACAGGACCCAATCAGCCCCAGCATTTT.

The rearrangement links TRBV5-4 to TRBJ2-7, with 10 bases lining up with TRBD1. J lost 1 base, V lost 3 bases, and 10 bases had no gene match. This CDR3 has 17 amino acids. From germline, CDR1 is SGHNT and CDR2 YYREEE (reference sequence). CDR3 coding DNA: TGTGCCAGCAGCTCACCGGGACAGGGGATCGGATCCTACGAGCAGTACTTC. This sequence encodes CASSSPGQGIGSYEQYF.

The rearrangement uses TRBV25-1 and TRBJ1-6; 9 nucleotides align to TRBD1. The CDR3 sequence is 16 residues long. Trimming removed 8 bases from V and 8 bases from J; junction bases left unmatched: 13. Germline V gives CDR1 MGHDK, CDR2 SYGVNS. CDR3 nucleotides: TGTGCCAGCTCACCTCCACGGCGGGACAGGGATTCACCCCTCCACTTT. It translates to CASSPPRRDRDSPLHF.

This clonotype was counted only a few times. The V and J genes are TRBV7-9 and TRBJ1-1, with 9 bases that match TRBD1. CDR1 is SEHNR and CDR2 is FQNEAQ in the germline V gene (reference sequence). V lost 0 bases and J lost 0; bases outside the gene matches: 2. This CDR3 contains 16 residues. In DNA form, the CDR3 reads TGTGCCAGCAGCTTAGCGGGGACAGGGCTGAACACTGAAGCTTTCTTT. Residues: CASSLAGTGLNTEAFF. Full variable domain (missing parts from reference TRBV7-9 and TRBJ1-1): DTGVSQNPRHKITKRGQNVTFRCDPISEHNRLYWYRQTLGQGPEFLTYFQNEAQLEKSRLLSDRFSAERPKGSFSTLEIQRTEQGDSAMYLCASSLAGTGLNTEAFFGQGTRLTVV.

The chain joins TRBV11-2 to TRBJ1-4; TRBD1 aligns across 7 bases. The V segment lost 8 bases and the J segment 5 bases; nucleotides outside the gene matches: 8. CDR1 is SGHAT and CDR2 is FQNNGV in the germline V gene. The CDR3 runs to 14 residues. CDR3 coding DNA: TGTGCCAGCTCGGCCGGGACAGAAAATGAAAAACTGTTTTTT. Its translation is CASSAGTENEKLFF.

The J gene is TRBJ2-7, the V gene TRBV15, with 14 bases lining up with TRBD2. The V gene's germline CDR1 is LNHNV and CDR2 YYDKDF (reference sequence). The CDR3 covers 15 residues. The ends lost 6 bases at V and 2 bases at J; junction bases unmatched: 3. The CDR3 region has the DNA TGTGCCACCAGGGGACTAGCGGGAGTGGCCTACGAGCAGTACTTC. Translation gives CATRGLAGVAYEQYF.

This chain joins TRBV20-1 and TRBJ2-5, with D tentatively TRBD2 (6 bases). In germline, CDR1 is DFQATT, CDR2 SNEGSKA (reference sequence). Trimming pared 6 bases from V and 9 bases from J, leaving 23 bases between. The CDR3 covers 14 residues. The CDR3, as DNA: TGCAGTGCGAGGCCCGTGGGGGGACGATTGGCCCAGTACTTC. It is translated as CSARPVGGRLAQYF.

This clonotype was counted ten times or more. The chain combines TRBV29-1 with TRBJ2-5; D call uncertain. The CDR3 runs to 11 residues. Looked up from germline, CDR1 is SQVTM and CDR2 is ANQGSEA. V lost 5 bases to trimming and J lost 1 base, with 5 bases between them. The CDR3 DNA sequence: TGCAGCGTTTCAGGCCAAGAGACCCAGTACTTC. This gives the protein CSVSGQETQYF. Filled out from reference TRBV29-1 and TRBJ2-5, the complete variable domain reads SAVISQKPSRDICQRGTSLTIQCQVDSQVTMMFWYRQQPGQSLTLIATANQGSEATYESGFVIDKFPISRPNLTFSTLTVSNMSPEDSSIYLCSVSGQETQYFGPGTRLLVL.

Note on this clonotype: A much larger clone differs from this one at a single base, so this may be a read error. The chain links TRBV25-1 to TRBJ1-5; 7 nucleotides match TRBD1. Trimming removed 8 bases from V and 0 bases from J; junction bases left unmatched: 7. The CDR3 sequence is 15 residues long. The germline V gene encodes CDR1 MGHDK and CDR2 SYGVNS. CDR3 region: CASPAGQTSNQPQHF. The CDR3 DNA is TGTGCCAGCCCGGCGGGACAGACTAGCAATCAGCCCCAGCATTTT.

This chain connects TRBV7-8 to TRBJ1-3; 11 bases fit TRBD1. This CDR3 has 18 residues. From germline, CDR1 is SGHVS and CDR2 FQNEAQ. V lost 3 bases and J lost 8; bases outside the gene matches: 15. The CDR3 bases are TGTGCCAGCAGCTTTTCGGGACAGGGGGACCCCCCTGATTACACCATATATTTT. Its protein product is CASSFSGQGDPPDYTIYF.

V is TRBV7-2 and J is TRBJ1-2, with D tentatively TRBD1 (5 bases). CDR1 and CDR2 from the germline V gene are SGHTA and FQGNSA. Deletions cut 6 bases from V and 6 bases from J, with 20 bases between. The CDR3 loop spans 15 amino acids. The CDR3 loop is CASSSSRRGLHGYTF. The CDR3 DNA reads TGTGCCAGCAGTTCTTCACGACGGGGGTTGCATGGCTACACCTTC.

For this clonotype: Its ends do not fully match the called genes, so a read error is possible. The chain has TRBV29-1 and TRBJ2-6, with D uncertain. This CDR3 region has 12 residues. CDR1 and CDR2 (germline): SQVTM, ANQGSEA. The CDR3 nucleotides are TGCAGCGTTGATCACCGGGCTAACGTCCTGACTTTC. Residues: CSVDHRANVLTF.

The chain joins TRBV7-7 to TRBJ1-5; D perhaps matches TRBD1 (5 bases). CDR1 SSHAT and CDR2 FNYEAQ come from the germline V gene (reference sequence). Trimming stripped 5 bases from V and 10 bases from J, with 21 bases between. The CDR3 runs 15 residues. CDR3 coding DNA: TGTGCCAGCAGCCGTGGAATTGCCAGGGAGGGACCCCAGCATTTT. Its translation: CASSRGIAREGPQHF.

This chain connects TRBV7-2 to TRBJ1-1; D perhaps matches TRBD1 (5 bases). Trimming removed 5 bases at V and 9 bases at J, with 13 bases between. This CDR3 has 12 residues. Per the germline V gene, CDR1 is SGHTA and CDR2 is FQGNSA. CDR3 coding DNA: TGTGCCAGCAGCCCGCCGGGGACTAAAGCTTTCTTT. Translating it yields CASSPPGTKAFF. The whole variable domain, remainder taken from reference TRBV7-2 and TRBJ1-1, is GAGVSQSPSNKVTEKGKDVELRCDPISGHTALYWYRQSLGQGLEFLIYFQGNSAPDKSGLPSDRFSAERTGGSVSTLTIQRTQQEDSAVYLCASSPPGTKAFFGQGTRLTVV.

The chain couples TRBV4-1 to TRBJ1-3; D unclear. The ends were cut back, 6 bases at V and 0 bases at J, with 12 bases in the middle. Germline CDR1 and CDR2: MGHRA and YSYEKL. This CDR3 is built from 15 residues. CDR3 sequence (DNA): TGCGCCAGCAGTCCAGACGTACGCTCTGGAAACACCATATATTTT. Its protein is CASSPDVRSGNTIYF.

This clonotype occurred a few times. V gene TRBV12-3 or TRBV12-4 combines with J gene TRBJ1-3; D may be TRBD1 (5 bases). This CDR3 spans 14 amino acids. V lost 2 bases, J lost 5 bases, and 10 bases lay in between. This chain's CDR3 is CASSLRGTRNTIYF. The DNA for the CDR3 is TGTGCCAGCAGTTTAAGGGGTACGAGAAACACCATATATTTT.

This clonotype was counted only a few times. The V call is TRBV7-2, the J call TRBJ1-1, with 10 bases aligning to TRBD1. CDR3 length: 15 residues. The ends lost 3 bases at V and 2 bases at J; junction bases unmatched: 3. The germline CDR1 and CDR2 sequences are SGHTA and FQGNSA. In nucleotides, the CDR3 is TGTGCCAGCAGCTTCCGGACAGGGGGAAACACTGAAGCTTTCTTT. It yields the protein CASSFRTGGNTEAFF.

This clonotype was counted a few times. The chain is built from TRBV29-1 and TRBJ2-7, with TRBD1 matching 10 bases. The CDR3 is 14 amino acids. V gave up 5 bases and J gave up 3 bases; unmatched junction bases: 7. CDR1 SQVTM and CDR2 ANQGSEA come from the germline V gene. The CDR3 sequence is CSVNSGQGFYEQYF. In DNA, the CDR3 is TGCAGCGTTAACTCGGGACAGGGGTTCTACGAGCAGTACTTC.

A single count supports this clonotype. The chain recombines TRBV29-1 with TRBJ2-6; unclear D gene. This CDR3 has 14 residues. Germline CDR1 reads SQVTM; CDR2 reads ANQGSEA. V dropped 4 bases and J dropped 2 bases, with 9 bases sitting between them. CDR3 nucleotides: TGCAGCGTTGGAAAGTTCACTGGGGCCAACGTCCTGACTTTC. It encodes CSVGKFTGANVLTF. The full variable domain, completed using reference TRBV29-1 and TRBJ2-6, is SAVISQKPSRDICQRGTSLTIQCQVDSQVTMMFWYRQQPGQSLTLIATANQGSEATYESGFVIDKFPISRPNLTFSTLTVSNMSPEDSSIYLCSVGKFTGANVLTFGAGSRLTVL.

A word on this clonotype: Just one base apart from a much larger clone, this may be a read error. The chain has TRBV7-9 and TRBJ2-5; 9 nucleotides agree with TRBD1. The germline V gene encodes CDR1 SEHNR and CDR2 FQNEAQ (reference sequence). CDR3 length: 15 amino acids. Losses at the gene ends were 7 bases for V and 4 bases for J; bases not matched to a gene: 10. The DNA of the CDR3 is TGTGCCAGCAACTTGGGGACAGGGCTGGCAGAGACCCAGTACTTC. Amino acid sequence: CASNLGTGLAETQYF. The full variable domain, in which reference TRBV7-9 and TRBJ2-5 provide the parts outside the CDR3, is DTGVSQNPRHKITKRGQNVTFRCDPISEHNRLYWYRQTLGQGPEFLTYFQNEAQLEKSRLLSDRFSAERPKGSFSTLEIQRTEQGDSAMYLCASNLGTGLAETQYFGPGTRLLVL.

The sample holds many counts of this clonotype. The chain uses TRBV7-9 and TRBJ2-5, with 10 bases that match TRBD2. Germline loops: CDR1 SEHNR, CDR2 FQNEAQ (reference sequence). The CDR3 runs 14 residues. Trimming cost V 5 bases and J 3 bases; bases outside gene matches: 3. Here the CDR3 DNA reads TGTGCCAGCAGCCGAGGACTAGCGGAAGAGACCCAGTACTTC. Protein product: CASSRGLAEETQYF.

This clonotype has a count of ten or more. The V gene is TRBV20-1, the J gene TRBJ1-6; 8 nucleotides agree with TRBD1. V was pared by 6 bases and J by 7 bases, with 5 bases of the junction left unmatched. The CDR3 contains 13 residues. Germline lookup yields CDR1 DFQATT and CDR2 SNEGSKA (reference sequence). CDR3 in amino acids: CSAAGTGNSPLHF. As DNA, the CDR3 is TGCAGTGCGGCCGGGACAGGCAATTCACCCCTCCACTTT.

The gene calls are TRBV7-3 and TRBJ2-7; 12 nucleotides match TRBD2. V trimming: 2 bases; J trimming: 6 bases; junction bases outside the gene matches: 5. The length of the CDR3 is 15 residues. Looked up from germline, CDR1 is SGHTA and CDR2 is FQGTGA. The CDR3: CASSLVLAGGSEQYF. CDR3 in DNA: TGTGCCAGCAGCTTAGTACTAGCGGGAGGATCCGAGCAGTACTTC.

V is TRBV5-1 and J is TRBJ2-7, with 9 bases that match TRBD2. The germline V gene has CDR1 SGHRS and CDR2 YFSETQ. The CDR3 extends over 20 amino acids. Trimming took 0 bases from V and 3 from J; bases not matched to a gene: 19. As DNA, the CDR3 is TGCGCCAGCAGCTTGGCAGGGCTGACTGGGGCCCTAGCGGGACTCTACGAGCAGTACTTC. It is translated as CASSLAGLTGALAGLYEQYF.

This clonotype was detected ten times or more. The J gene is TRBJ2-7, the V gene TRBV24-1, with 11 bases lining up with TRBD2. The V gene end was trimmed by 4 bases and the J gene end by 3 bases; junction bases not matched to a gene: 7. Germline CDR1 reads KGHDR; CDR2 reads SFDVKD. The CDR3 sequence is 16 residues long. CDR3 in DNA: TGTGCCACCAGTGAACTCGGACTAGCGGGTGACTACGAGCAGTACTTC. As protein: CATSELGLAGDYEQYF.

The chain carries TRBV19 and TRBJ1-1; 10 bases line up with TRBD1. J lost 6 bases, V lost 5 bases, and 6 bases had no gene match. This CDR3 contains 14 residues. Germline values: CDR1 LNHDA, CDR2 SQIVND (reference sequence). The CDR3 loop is CASSAPGQGAEAFF. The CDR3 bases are TGTGCCAGTAGTGCCCCAGGACAGGGGGCTGAAGCTTTCTTT.

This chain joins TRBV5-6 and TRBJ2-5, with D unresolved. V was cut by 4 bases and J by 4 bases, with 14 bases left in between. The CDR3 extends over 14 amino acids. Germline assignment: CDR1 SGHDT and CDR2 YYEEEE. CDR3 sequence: CASSNGQPGETQYF. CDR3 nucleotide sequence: TGTGCCAGCAGCAATGGCCAACCGGGAGAGACCCAGTACTTC.